This TCR beta chain stems from a study of long-term antiretroviral therapy in people with HIV. The study's findings and limits: Repertoire dominance by clones expanded before ART was seen at all time points. Transplant donor controls retained higher diversity, though diversity increased after ART.

CDR1 and CDR2 from the germline V gene are SGHAT and FQNNGV. After removal of 8 bases from V and 8 bases from J, the junction contained 10 bases not matched to a gene. The CDR3 totals 14 residues. Comments on this clone: Its specificity is unknown.

An immunoSEQ assay, version v3.0, was performed at survey level. Sequencing aimed to cover roughly 35,000-50,000 T-cell genomes per sample. Clones were read by immunoSEQ multiplex PCR, and TCRdb kept only the in-frame ones, dropping some. The sample contains 25,000 or so clones, around 78% of which appear only once. Until DNA extraction, the samples held between 1-10 million cryopreserved PBMC. V is TRBV11-2 and J is TRBJ2-1; 9 bases are a match to TRBD1. The sample here was unsorted PBMCs, taken 1.5 years before starting antiretroviral therapy. The clonotype comes from a man aged 18 to 29 with HIV. DNA of the CDR3: TGTGCCAGCCAACAGGGGGCCCCTAGGGATGAGCAGTTCTTC. Translating it yields CASQQGAPRDEQFF.